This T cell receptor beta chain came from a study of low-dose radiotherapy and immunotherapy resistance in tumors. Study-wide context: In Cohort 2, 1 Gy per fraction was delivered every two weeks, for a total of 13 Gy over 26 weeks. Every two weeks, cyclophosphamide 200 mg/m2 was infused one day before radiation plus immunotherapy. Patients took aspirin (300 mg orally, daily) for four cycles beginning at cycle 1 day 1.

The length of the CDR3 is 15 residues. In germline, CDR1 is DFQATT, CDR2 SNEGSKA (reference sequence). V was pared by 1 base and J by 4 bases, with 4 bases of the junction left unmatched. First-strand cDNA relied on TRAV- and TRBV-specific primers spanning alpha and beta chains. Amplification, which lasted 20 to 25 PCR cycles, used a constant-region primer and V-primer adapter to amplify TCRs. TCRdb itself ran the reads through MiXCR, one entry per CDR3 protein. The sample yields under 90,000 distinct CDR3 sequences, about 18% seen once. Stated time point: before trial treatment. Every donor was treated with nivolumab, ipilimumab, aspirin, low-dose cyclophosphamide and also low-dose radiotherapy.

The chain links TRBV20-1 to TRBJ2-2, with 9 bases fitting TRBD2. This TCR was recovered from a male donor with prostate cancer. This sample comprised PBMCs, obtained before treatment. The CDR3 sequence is CSARAAGGGTGELFF. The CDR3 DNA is TGCAGTGCTAGAGCGGCGGGGGGGGGCACCGGGGAGCTGTTTTTT.